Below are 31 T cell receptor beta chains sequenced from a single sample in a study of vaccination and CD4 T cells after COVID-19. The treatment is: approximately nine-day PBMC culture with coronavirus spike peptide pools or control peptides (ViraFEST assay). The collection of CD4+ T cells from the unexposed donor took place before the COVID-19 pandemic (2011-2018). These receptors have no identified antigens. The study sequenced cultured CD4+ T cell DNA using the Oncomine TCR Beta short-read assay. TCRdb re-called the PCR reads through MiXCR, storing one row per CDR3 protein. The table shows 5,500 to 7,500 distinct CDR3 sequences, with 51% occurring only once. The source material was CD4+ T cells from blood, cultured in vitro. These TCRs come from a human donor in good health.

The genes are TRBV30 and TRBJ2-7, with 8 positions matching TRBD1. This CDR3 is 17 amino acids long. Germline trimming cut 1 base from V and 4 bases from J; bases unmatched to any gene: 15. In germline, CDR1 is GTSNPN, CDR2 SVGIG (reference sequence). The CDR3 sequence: CAWSGGQVNTKSYEQYF. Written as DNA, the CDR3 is TGTGCCTGGAGTGGGGGACAGGTCAACACAAAGAGTTACGAGCAGTACTTC.

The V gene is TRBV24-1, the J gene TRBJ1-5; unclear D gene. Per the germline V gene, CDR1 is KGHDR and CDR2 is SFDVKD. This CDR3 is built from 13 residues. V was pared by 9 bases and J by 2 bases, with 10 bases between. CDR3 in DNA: TGTGCCACCTCTTTGTGGGGCAATCAGCCCCAGCATTTT. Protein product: CATSLWGNQPQHF.

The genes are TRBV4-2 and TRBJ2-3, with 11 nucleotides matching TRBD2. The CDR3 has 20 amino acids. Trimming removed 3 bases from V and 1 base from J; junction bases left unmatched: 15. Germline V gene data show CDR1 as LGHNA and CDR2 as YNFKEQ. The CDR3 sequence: CASSQDLAGGNFFGTDTQYF. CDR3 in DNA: TGTGCCAGCAGCCAGGACCTAGCGGGAGGAAATTTTTTCGGCACAGATACGCAGTATTTT.

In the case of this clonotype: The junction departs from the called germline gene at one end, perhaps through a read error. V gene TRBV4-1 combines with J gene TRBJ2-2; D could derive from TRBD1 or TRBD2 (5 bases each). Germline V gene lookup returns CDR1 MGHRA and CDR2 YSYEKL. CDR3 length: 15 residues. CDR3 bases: TGCGCCAGCAGCCAAGCAGCAGCAGGGACCGGGGAGCTGCTTTTT. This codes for CASSQAAAGTGELLF.

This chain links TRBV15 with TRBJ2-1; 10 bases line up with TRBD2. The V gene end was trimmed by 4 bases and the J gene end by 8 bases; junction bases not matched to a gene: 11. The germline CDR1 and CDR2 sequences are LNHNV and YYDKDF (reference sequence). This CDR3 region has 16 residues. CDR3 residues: CATSTAAGGPLDEQFF. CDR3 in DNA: TGTGCCACCAGCACTGCAGCGGGAGGGCCTCTCGATGAGCAGTTCTTC.

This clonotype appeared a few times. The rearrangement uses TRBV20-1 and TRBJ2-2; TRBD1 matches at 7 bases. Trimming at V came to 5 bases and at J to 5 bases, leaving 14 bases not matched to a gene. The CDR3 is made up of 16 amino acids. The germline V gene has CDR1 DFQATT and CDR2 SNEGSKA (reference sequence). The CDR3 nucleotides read TGCAGTGCTGCCGACAGGGCGCTACGCCAGACCGGGGAGCTGTTTTTT. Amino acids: CSAADRALRQTGELFF.

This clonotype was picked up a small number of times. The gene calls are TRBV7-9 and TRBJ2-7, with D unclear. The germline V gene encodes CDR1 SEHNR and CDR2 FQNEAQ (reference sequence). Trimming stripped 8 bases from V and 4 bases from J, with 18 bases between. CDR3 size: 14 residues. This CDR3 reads CASGVVGVVYEQYF. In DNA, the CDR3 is TGTGCCAGCGGCGTCGTCGGAGTAGTATACGAGCAGTACTTC.

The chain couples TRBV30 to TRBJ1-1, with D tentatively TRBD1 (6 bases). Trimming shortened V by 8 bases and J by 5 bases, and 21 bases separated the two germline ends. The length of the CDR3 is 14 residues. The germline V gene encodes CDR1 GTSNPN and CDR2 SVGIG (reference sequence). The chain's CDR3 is CAGRQYRVGTEAFF. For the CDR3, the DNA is TGTGCCGGCCGACAGTACAGGGTAGGGACTGAAGCTTTCTTT.

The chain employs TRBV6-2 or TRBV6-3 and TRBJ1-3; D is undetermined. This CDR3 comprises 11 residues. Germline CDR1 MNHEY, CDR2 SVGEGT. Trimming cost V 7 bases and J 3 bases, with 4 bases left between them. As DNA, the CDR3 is TGTGCCAGCACCGATGGAAACACCATATATTTT. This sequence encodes CASTDGNTIYF.

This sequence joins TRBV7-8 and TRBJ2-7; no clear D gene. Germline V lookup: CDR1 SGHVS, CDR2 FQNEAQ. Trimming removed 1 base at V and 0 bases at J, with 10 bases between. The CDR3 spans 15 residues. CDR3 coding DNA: TGTGCCAGCAGCTTAGAGGCAGGCAGCTCCTACGAGCAGTACTTC. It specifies CASSLEAGSSYEQYF.

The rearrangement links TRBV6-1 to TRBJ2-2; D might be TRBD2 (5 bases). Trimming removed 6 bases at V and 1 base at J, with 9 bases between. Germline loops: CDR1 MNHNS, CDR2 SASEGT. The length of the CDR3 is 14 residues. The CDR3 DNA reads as TGTGCCAGCAGCATAGAGGGGAACACCGGGGAGCTGTTTTTT. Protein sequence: CASSIEGNTGELFF.

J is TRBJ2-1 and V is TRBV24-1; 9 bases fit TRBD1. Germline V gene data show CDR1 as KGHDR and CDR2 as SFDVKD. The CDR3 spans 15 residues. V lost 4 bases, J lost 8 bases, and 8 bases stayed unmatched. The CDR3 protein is CATSEDGTGMHEQFF. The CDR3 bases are TGTGCCACCAGTGAAGACGGGACAGGGATGCATGAGCAGTTCTTC.

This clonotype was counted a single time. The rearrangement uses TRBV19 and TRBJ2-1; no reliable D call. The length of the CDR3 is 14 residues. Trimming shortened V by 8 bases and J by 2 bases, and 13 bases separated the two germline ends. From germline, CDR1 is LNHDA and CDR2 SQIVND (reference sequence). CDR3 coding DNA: TGTGCCAGTTCCCAAGGCTGGACCTACAATGAGCAGTTCTTC. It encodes CASSQGWTYNEQFF.

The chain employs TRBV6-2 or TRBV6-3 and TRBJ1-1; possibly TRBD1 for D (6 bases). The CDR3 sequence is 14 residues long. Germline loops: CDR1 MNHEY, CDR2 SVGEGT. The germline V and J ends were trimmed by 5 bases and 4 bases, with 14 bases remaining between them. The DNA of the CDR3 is TGTGCCAGCAGTAGTTGGACAGTGGGCACTGAAGCTTTCTTT. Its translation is CASSSWTVGTEAFF.

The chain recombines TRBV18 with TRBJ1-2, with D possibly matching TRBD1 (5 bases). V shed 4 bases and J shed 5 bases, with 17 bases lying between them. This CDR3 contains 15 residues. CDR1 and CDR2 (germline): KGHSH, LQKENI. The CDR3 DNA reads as TGTGCCAGCTCACAGCAAGACAGAAGGGGATATGGCTACACCTTC. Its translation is CASSQQDRRGYGYTF.

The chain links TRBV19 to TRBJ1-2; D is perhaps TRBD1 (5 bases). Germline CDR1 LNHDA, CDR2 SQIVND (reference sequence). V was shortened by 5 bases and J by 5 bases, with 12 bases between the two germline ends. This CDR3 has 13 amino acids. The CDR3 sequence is CASSASGGYGYTF. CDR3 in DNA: TGTGCCAGTAGTGCGTCCGGGGGTTATGGCTACACCTTC.

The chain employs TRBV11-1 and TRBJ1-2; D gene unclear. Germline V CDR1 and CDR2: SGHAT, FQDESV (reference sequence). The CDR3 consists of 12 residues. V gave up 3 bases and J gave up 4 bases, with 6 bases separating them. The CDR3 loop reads CASSLSGYGYTF. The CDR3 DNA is TGTGCCAGCAGCTTGTCGGGCTATGGCTACACCTTC.

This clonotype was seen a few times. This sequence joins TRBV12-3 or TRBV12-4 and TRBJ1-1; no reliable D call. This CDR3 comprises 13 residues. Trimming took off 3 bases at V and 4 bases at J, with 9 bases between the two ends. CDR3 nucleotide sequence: TGTGCCAGCAGTTTTGCGAAATTCACTGAAGCTTTCTTT. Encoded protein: CASSFAKFTEAFF.

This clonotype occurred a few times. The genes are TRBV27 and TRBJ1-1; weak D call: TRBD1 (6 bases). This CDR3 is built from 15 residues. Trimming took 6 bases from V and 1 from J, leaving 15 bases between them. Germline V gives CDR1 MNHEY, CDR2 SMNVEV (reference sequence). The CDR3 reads CASRGWGQKNTEAFF. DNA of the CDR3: TGTGCCAGCAGGGGGTGGGGGCAGAAGAACACTGAAGCTTTCTTT.

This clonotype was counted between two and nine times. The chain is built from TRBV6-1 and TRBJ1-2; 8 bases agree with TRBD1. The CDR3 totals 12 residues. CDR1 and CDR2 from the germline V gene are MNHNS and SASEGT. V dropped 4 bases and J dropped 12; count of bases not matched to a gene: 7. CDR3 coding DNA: TGTGCCAGCAGTGGTCCAGGGGGCATGCACACCTTC. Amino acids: CASSGPGGMHTF.

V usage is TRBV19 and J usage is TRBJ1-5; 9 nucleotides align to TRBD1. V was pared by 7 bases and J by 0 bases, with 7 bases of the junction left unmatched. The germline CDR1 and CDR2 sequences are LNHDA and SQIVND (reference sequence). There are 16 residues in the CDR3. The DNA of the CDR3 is TGTGCCAGTAAGCGGGACAGGGATTTTAGCAATCAGCCCCAGCATTTT. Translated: CASKRDRDFSNQPQHF.

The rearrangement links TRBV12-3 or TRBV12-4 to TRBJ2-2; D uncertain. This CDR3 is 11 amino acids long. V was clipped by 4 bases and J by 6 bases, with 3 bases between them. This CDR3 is CASSWAGELFF. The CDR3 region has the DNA TGTGCCAGCAGTTGGGCCGGGGAGCTGTTTTTT.

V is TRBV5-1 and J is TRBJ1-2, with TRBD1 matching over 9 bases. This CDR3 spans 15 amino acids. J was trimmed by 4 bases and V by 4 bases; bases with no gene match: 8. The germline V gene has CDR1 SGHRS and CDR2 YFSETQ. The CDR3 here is CASSLGQGTSYGYTF. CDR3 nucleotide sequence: TGCGCCAGCAGCCTGGGACAGGGAACAAGCTATGGCTACACCTTC.

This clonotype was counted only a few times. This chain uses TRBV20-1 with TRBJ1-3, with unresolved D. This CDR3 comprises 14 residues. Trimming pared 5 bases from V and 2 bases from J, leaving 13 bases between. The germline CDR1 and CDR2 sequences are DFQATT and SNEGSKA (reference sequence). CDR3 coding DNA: TGCAGTGCTCCCCAAGGACGTCCTGGAAACACCATATATTTT. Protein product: CSAPQGRPGNTIYF.

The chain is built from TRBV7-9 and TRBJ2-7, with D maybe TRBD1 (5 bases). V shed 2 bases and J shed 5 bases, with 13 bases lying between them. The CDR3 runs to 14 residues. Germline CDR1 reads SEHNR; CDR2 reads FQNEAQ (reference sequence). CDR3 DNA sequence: TGTGCCAGCAGCTTACTGGCAGGGTCGGACGAGCAGTACTTC. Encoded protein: CASSLLAGSDEQYF.

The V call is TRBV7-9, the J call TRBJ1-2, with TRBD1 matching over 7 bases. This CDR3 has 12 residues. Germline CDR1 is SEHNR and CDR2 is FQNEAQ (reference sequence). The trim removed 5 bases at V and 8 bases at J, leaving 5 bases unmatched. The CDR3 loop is CASSTTGDGYTF. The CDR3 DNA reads TGTGCCAGCAGCACTACAGGGGACGGCTACACCTTC.

CDR3 sequence reads: CSARPRTSYNEQFF. Here the CDR3 DNA reads TGCAGTGCTAGACCTCGGACTTCGTACAATGAGCAGTTCTTC. This chain uses TRBV20-1 with TRBJ2-1, with TRBD2 as a possible D gene (5 bases). Germline V gene data show CDR1 as DFQATT and CDR2 as SNEGSKA (reference sequence). V lost 2 bases and J lost 4, with 12 bases in between. The CDR3 has 14 residues.

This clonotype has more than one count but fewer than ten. DNA of the CDR3: TGTGCCAGCAGTCTGCTATCGACAGGGGCGGATTCACCCCTCCACTTT. Its translation is CASSLLSTGADSPLHF. The J gene is TRBJ1-6, the V gene TRBV28; the match to TRBD1 covers 8 bases. In germline, CDR1 is MDHEN, CDR2 SYDVKM. V lost 5 bases and J lost 8; bases outside the gene matches: 11. The CDR3 runs to 16 residues.

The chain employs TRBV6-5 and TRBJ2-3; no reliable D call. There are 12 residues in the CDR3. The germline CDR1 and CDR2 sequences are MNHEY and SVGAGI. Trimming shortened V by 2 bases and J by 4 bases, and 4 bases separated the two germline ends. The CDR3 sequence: CASSYQPDTQYF. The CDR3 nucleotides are TGTGCCAGCAGTTACCAACCAGATACGCAGTATTTT.

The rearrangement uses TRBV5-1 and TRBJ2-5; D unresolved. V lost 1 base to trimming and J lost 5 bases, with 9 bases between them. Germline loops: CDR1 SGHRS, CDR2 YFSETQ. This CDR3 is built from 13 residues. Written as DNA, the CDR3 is TGCGCCAGCAGCTTGTTTGGGGATGAGACCCAGTACTTC. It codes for CASSLFGDETQYF.

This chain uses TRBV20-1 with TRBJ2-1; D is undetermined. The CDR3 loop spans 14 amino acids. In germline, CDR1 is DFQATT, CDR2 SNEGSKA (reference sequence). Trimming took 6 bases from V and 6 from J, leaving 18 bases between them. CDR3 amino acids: CSAPQLERGNEQFF. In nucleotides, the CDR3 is TGCAGTGCCCCTCAGCTGGAGCGAGGCAATGAGCAGTTCTTC.